This record covers a single TCR beta chain. The source of the sample is a study of cytomegalovirus exposure and HLA in healthy donors. The PCR used 60 Vbeta and 13 Jbeta primers. Generated by immunoSEQ multiplex PCR, the TCRdb table keeps only in-frame clones and is missing some. Of some 170,000 clones in the sample, around 80% were seen once. This sequence was found in a middle-aged man in good health and CMV-seronegative. The sequencing sample was made of PBMCs.

CDR3: CATSRGRSPGLAGVSTDTQYF. The DNA for the CDR3 is TGTGCCACCAGCAGGGGTCGTAGCCCAGGACTAGCGGGAGTGAGCACAGATACGCAGTATTTT. This chain joins TRBV15 and TRBJ2-3, with 13 positions matching TRBD2. This CDR3 is 21 amino acids long. Germline trimming cut 3 bases from V and 0 bases from J; bases unmatched to any gene: 15. In germline, CDR1 is LNHNV, CDR2 YYDKDF (reference sequence).